What follows describes a single TCR beta chain. The antigen remains unidentified. Amplification used 60 Vbeta primers and 13 Jbeta primers. The method was immunoSEQ multiplex PCR; TCRdb's version includes in-frame clones alone and lacks a portion of them. Among some 180,000 clones listed, more than 70% were seen once. This sample was included in a study of cytomegalovirus exposure and HLA in healthy donors. Regarding the study as a whole: Some TCR beta chains (more than 150 of them) were listed as cytomegalovirus-associated. A later analysis showed HLA-associated TCR beta chains outstripping equally common others in clonal expansion.

CDR1 and CDR2 (germline): MNHNS, SASEGT. V shed 4 bases, J shed 2 bases, and the junction held 14 bases outside the gene matches. The CDR3 sequence is 19 residues long. The donors gave bone marrow, and they were healthy. This chain links TRBV6-1 with TRBJ2-7; 13 nucleotides line up with TRBD2. Sequencing input: PBMCs. This sequence was found in a man aged 35 to 55 in good health and CMV-seropositive. The CDR3 loop reads CASSVPVLAGGSGTYEQYF. CDR3 nucleotide sequence: TGTGCCAGCAGTGTTCCCGTACTAGCGGGAGGGTCCGGAACCTACGAGCAGTACTTC.